This TCR beta chain was captured by sequencing in a study of T cell responses to AZD1222 COVID-19 vaccine. General study results and limits: Possibly, clonal diversity was underestimated; donors were largely white British and included more females. Repertoires were collected only later (after the peak T cell response had occurred). Only a handful of people who got AZD1222 tested seropositive at baseline. A reported finding is that nearly half of spike-specific TCRs target unmutated variant regions.

Profiled with immunoSEQ multiplex PCR; TCRdb holds only in-frame clones, not every one. This repertoire shows some 110,000 clones, roughly 85% found once; its top ten account for roughly 3.9%. Regarding this clone: Its specificity is not known.

With 0 bases removed from V and 10 bases from J, the gap between germline ends came to 10 bases. Per germline, CDR1 KGHSH and CDR2 LQKENI. CDR3 size: 13 residues. This sample comprised peripheral blood, obtained on day 0 of MenACWY control vaccination. The chain couples TRBV18 to TRBJ2-1, with D possibly TRBD1 on 5 matching bases. This receptor was taken from an adult in good health. CDR3 nucleotide sequence: TGTGCCAGCTCACCACCGGCAGGGTCCGAGCAGTTCTTC. Encoded protein: CASSPPAGSEQFF.